The clone carrying this T cell receptor beta chain was recorded once. The CDR3 runs to 15 residues. CDR1 LNHNV and CDR2 YYDKDF come from the germline V gene (reference sequence). The V end was cut by 1 base, the J end by 0 bases, with 10 bases between. For TCRbeta, the library was prepared with unique molecular identifiers. MiXCR was run by TCRdb on the PCR reads, yielding one entry per CDR3 protein. Among a few hundred thousand distinct CDR3 sequences listed, 9.7% were seen once. This entry comes from a study of T-cell reconstitution after alpha-beta-depleted transplantation in children. The origin of this receptor is a human donor who donated a stem cell graft to a child with SCID. This specimen was PBMCs from the stem cell graft donor, taken from the stem cell graft. V gene TRBV15 combines with J gene TRBJ2-7; TRBD2 is a possible D gene (6 bases). This CDR3 reads CATSRVSGRSYEQYF. The CDR3, as DNA: TGTGCCACCAGCAGAGTTAGCGGACGCTCCTACGAGCAGTACTTC. Drawing the rest from reference TRBV15 and TRBJ2-7, the complete variable domain is DAMVIQNPRYQVTQFGKPVTLSCSQTLNHNVMYWYQQKSSQAPKLLFHYYDKDFNNEADTPDNFQSRRPNTSFCFLDIRSPGLGDTAMYLCATSRVSGRSYEQYFGPGTRLTVT.